One and the same sample provided the 7 T cell receptor beta chains below, sequenced in a study of cytomegalovirus exposure and HLA in healthy donors. Use of 60 Vbeta and 13 Jbeta primers characterized the PCR. The method was immunoSEQ multiplex PCR; TCRdb's version includes in-frame clones alone and lacks a portion of them. The table lists over 110,000 clones, about four fifths of them singletons. Source material: PBMCs. Receptor source: a man aged 35 to 55 in good health and CMV-seronegative.

This clone was found once. The rearrangement uses TRBV5-8 and TRBJ2-5, with TRBD2 identical over 11 bases. Unmatched junction bases numbered 9, after V lost 4 bases and J lost 1 base. The CDR3 extends over 17 amino acids. Germline V CDR1 and CDR2: SGHTS, YDEGEE. CDR3 nucleotide sequence: TGTGCCAGCAGCCAGGGACTAGCGGCTCATTTCCAAGAGACCCAGTACTTC. This encodes CASSQGLAAHFQETQYF.

The V and J genes are TRBV19 and TRBJ2-7; 8 nucleotides align to TRBD1. CDR3 length: 15 amino acids. The germline V gene encodes CDR1 LNHDA and CDR2 SQIVND (reference sequence). Trimming removed 5 bases from V and 2 bases from J; junction bases left unmatched: 8. The CDR3 here is CASSRDRSSTYEQYF. In DNA, the CDR3 is TGTGCCAGTAGTCGGGACAGGTCCTCCACCTACGAGCAGTACTTC.

The chain carries TRBV15 and TRBJ1-5, with 11 bases lining up with TRBD1. V dropped 2 bases and J dropped 6; count of bases not matched to a gene: 6. Germline loops: CDR1 LNHNV, CDR2 YYDKDF (reference sequence). The CDR3 is 16 amino acids. The CDR3 DNA reads TGTGCCACCAGCAGATCAGGGACAGGGGGATTTCAGCCCCAGCATTTT. This codes for CATSRSGTGGFQPQHF.

V usage is TRBV27 and J usage is TRBJ2-7; the D is unclear. CDR3 size: 13 residues. V lost 5 bases, J lost 3 bases, and 11 bases lay in between. Germline CDR1 and CDR2: MNHEY and SMNVEV (reference sequence). In nucleotides, the CDR3 is TGTGCCAGCAGTCCCAGGCGATACTACGAGCAGTACTTC. The encoded protein is CASSPRRYYEQYF.

The J gene is TRBJ2-6, the V gene TRBV11-3; 10 bases agree with TRBD1. V lost 6 bases to trimming and J lost 2 bases; unmatched junction nucleotides: 7. Germline V gene sequence: CDR1 SGHNT, CDR2 YENEEA. The CDR3 is made up of 17 amino acids. The CDR3 is CASRAGTGAPGANVLTF. In nucleotides, the CDR3 is TGTGCCAGCAGGGCCGGGACAGGGGCCCCTGGGGCCAACGTCCTGACTTTC.

The genes are TRBV5-6 and TRBJ1-5; D may be TRBD1 (6 bases). The CDR3 runs 13 residues. V gave up 2 bases and J gave up 5 bases, with 8 bases separating them. Germline lookup yields CDR1 SGHDT and CDR2 YYEEEE. CDR3 nucleotides: TGTGCCAGCAGCTTACAGGGCTATCAGCCCCAGCATTTT. This gives the protein CASSLQGYQPQHF.

The chain employs TRBV6-5 and TRBJ1-5; 10 bases align to TRBD1. The CDR3 totals 14 residues. Germline lookup yields CDR1 MNHEY and CDR2 SVGAGI. The ends lost 6 bases at V and 7 bases at J; junction bases unmatched: 6. The CDR3, as DNA: TGTGCCAGCAGGTCGACAGGGGGCGGGCAGCCCCAGCATTTT. Its protein product is CASRSTGGGQPQHF.